This TCR beta chain was recovered during a study of beta chain features in type 1 diabetes. General study points: There was a possibility that cDNA sequencing over-represented cells with high TCR expression. Type 1 diabetes patients had moderately but significantly shorter TCRB CDR3s in all four CD4+ subsets. At VDJ recombination sites, type 1 diabetes patients had fewer insertions and more deleted nucleotides.

About this clone: Its antigen is not known.

Stem cell-like memory, regulatory, central memory and naive CD4+ cells were sorted via CD45RO/CCR7/CD25/CD127/CD95/CD27. TCRB transcripts that were expressed got sequenced, as all of the isolated RNA had been reverse transcribed. The data were produced by immunoSEQ multiplex PCR, yet TCRdb's version contains in-frame clones alone and is incomplete. Of over 650,000 clones in the sample, about 14% were seen once. What was sequenced was naive CD4+ T cells from blood. The sequence was obtained from a man in his late teens or twenties with type 1 diabetes.

CDR3 sequence: CASSYYSAGQGNYGYTF. CDR3 bases: TGCGCCAGCAGCTACTATTCCGCGGGGCAGGGGAACTATGGCTACACCTTC. The chain recombines TRBV5-1 with TRBJ1-2, with a weak D call TRBD1 (6 bases). There are 17 residues in the CDR3. V was cut by 3 bases and J by 2 bases, with 20 bases left in between. CDR1 and CDR2 from the germline V gene are SGHRS and YFSETQ.